The 16 T cell receptor beta chains presented below share a single source sample, sequenced in a study of blood T cell repertoires in COVID-19 (TCRdb year 2020). Library preparation employed the immunoSEQ multiplex PCR assay. TCRdb carries this immuneACCESS record with in-frame sequences only. Its versions omit some clonotypes, under half of them owing to an unresolved V gene in the studies checked, with the rest unexplained. The table for this sample lists some 120,000 clones; about four fifths of them were counted only once. The ten biggest clones cover roughly an eighth of the sample. Sequencing was performed on peripheral blood. The receptors here all came from a woman in her fifties or sixties with acute or convalescent COVID-19.

This chain joins TRBV21-1 and TRBJ2-1; TRBD1 reflects the table's D call only, with no check against the DNA. TRBV21-1 is deemed a pseudogene. CDR3 length equals 16 residues. The chain's CDR3 is CASIRDRGISYNEQFF. The CDR3 bases are TGTGCCAGCATCAGGGACAGGGGCATCTCCTACAATGAGCAGTTCTTC.

This chain connects TRBV14 to TRBJ1-2; a possible D gene is TRBD1 (6 bases). The CDR3 totals 15 residues. Germline CDR1 reads SGHDN; CDR2 reads FVKESK. Trimming took 5 bases from V and 3 from J, leaving 16 bases between them. The CDR3 nucleotides read TGTGCCAGCAGCGCACACAGGGAGGGCTACTATGGCTACACCTTC. It specifies CASSAHREGYYGYTF.

A few counts support this clone. CDR3 protein: CATSRDGGVDQPQHF. The CDR3 coding sequence is TGTGCCACCAGCAGAGATGGGGGGGTGGATCAGCCCCAGCATTTT. This sequence joins TRBV15 and TRBJ1-5; tentatively, D is TRBD1 (5 bases). CDR3 size: 15 residues. CDR1 is LNHNV, CDR2 YYDKDF, per germline (reference sequence). With 0 bases removed from V and 5 bases from J, the gap between germline ends came to 11 bases.

This clone was seen a handful of times. This chain uses TRBV4-1 with TRBJ1-1; D perhaps matches TRBD1 (5 bases). CDR1 is MGHRA, CDR2 YSYEKL, per germline. V dropped 6 bases and J dropped 0 bases, with 11 bases sitting between them. CDR3 length equals 14 residues. CDR3 DNA sequence: TGCGCCAGCAGGGGTGTGACAGTGAACACTGAAGCTTTCTTT. Its translation is CASRGVTVNTEAFF.

This chain links TRBV24-1 with TRBJ2-1; D is uncertain. V was pared by 1 base and J by 0 bases, with 12 bases between. The germline V gene encodes CDR1 KGHDR and CDR2 SFDVKD. The CDR3 consists of 17 residues. The CDR3 bases are TGTGCCACCAGTGATTTTGTTCCCACGAGCTCCTACAATGAGCAGTTCTTC. It yields the protein CATSDFVPTSSYNEQFF.

V usage is TRBV9 and J usage is TRBJ2-3; 8 positions match TRBD2. The J segment lost 2 bases and the V segment lost 0 bases, leaving 5 bases of the junction unmatched. The CDR3 is made up of 16 amino acids. CDR1 and CDR2 from the germline V gene are SGDLS and YYNGEE. The CDR3 sequence: CASSVEAGGPTDTQYF. In DNA form, the CDR3 reads TGTGCCAGCAGCGTAGAGGCGGGGGGCCCCACAGATACGCAGTATTTT.

In this sample, this clone turned up a few times. This sequence joins TRBV5-5 and TRBJ2-2; D unclear. Between the trimmed V and J ends, which lost 0 bases and 1 base, there was a span of 7 bases. This CDR3 has 15 amino acids. Germline lookup yields CDR1 SGHKS and CDR2 YYEKEE (reference sequence). The CDR3, as DNA: TGTGCCAGCAGCTTGGCCCCAGGGAACACCGGGGAGCTGTTTTTT. Translation: CASSLAPGNTGELFF.

The rearrangement uses TRBV5-1 and TRBJ2-7; D is perhaps TRBD1 (6 bases). Germline V gene lookup returns CDR1 SGHRS and CDR2 YFSETQ. The V end lost 1 base, the J end lost 6 bases, and 14 bases lay between the germline ends. There are 14 residues in the CDR3. The CDR3 DNA follows: TGCGCCAGCAGCTTGCAACAGGGTTCCGGCGAGCAGTACTTC. Its protein is CASSLQQGSGEQYF. Variable domain in full (rest from reference TRBV5-1 and TRBJ2-7): KAGVTQTPRYLIKTRGQQVTLSCSPISGHRSVSWYQQTPGQGLQFLFEYFSETQRNKGNFPGRFSGRQFSNSRSEMNVSTLELGDSALYLCASSLQQGSGEQYFGPGTRLTVT.

This rearrangement joins TRBV6-1 to TRBJ1-2, with 11 nucleotides matching TRBD1. The CDR3 totals 16 residues. Trimming at V came to 4 bases and at J to 3 bases, leaving 7 bases not matched to a gene. Germline values: CDR1 MNHNS, CDR2 SASEGT. CDR3 nucleotide sequence: TGTGCCAGCAGTGCGGACAGGGGGCGCCGGGACTATGGCTACACCTTC. The encoded protein is CASSADRGRRDYGYTF.

This clone was seen more than once but under ten times. This chain connects TRBV19 to TRBJ1-5, with 10 bases that match TRBD1. J lost 6 bases, V lost 7 bases, and 15 bases had no gene match. CDR1 and CDR2 from the germline V gene are LNHDA and SQIVND (reference sequence). CDR3 length: 17 residues. The CDR3: CASTSNRDRGRGQPQHF. CDR3 in DNA: TGTGCCAGTACCTCAAACCGGGACAGGGGTCGGGGTCAGCCCCAGCATTTT.

The chain carries TRBV12-5 and TRBJ1-1; 7 nucleotides line up with TRBD1. Trimming took 6 bases from V and 4 from J; bases not matched to a gene: 11. CDR3 length: 15 residues. The germline CDR1 and CDR2 sequences are LGHNT and FRNRAP. CDR3 bases: TGTGCTAGTGGCTCTACAGGGGTAGGGAGCACTGAAGCTTTCTTT. Translating gives CASGSTGVGSTEAFF.

V usage is TRBV7-9 and J usage is TRBJ1-2; 7 bases fit TRBD1. Germline-derived CDR1 and CDR2 are SEHNR and FQNEAQ (reference sequence). This CDR3 is built from 14 residues. The J segment lost 2 bases and the V segment lost 5 bases, leaving 5 bases of the junction unmatched. The CDR3 here is CASSPGQLNYGYTF. DNA of the CDR3: TGTGCCAGCAGCCCGGGACAGCTAAACTATGGCTACACCTTC.

CDR3 protein: CASSSGQGAYTGELFF. The CDR3 DNA is TGTGCCAGCAGCTCCGGACAGGGGGCTTACACCGGGGAGCTGTTTTTT. This sequence joins TRBV7-6 and TRBJ2-2; 11 bases are shared with TRBD1. Germline lookup yields CDR1 SGHVS and CDR2 FNYEAQ. The CDR3 runs 16 residues. V lost 4 bases and J lost 3; bases outside the gene matches: 4. The full variable domain, its missing parts supplied by reference TRBV7-6 and TRBJ2-2, is GAGVSQSPRYKVTKRGQDVALRCDPISGHVSLYWYRQALGQGPEFLTYFNYEAQQDKSGLPNDRFSAERPEGSISTLTIQRTEQRDSAMYRCASSSGQGAYTGELFFGEGSRLTVL.

The V call is TRBV7-9, the J call TRBJ2-5; no firm D call. V was clipped by 3 bases and J by 2 bases, with 13 bases between them. The germline V gene has CDR1 SEHNR and CDR2 FQNEAQ (reference sequence). The CDR3 is 15 residues long. The CDR3 spells CASSFGQSKQETQYF. Written as DNA, the CDR3 is TGTGCCAGCAGCTTTGGGCAAAGCAAACAAGAGACCCAGTACTTC.

The chain combines TRBV13 with TRBJ1-6; 7 bases align to TRBD1. V dropped 4 bases and J dropped 0; count of bases not matched to a gene: 21. This CDR3 region has 22 residues. Germline V gene lookup returns CDR1 PRHDT and CDR2 FYEKMQ (reference sequence). The CDR3 DNA follows: TGTGCCAGCAGCTACCGACCCCTGGGACAGCCTTTCCCGAGCTCCTATAATTCACCCCTCCACTTT. Protein sequence: CASSYRPLGQPFPSSYNSPLHF. The variable domain in full, completed from reference TRBV13 and TRBJ1-6, reads AAGVIQSPRHLIKEKRETATLKCYPIPRHDTVYWYQQGPGQDPQFLISFYEKMQSDKGSIPDRFSAQQFSDYHSELNMSSLELGDSALYFCASSYRPLGQPFPSSYNSPLHFGNGTRLTVT.

The rearrangement joins TRBV12-3 or TRBV12-4 to TRBJ2-3; 7 bases match TRBD2. After removal of 1 base from V and 11 bases from J, the junction contained 6 bases not matched to a gene. This CDR3 is 13 amino acids long. The CDR3 sequence: CASSLGSSGGQYF. In nucleotides, the CDR3 is TGTGCCAGCAGTTTAGGCTCGTCGGGGGGGCAGTATTTT.